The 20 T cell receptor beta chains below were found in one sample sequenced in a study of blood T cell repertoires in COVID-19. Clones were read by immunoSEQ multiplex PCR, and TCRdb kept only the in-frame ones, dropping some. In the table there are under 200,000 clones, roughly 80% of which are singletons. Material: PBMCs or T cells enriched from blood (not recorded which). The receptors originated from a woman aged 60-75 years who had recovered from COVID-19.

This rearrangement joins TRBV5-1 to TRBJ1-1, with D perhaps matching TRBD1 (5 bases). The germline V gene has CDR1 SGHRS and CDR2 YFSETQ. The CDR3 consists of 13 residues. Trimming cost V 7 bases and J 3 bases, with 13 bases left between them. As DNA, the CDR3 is TGCGCCAGCCGCGAAGGGGTGGACACTGAAGCTTTCTTT. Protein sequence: CASREGVDTEAFF.

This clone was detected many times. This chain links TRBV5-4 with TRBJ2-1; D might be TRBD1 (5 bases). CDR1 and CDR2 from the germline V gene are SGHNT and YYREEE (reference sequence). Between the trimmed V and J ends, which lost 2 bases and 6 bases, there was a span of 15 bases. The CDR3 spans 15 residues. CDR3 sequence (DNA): TGTGCCAGCAGCTTCTCTGGGGCTTGGGTCAATGAGCAGTTCTTC. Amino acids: CASSFSGAWVNEQFF.

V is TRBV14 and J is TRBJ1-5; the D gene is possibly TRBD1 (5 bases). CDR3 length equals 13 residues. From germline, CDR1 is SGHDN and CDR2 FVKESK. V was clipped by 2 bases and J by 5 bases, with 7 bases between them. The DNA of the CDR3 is TGTGCCAGCAGCCAATCCAGGGATCAGCCCCAGCATTTT. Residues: CASSQSRDQPQHF. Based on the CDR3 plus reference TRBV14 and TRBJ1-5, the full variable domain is EAGVTQFPSHSVIEKGQTVTLRCDPISGHDNLYWYRRVMGKEIKFLLHFVKESKQDESGMPNNRFLAERTGGTYSTLKVQPAELEDSGVYFCASSQSRDQPQHFGDGTRLSIL.

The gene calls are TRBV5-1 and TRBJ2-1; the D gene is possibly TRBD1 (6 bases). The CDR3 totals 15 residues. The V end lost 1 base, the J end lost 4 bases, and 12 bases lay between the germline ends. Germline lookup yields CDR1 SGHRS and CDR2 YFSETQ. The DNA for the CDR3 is TGCGCCAGCAGCTTGCGCCAGGGGCTATACAATGAGCAGTTCTTC. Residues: CASSLRQGLYNEQFF.

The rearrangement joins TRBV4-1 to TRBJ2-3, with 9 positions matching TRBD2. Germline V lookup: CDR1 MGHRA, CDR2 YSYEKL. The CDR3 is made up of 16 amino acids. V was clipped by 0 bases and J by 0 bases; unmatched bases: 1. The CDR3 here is CASSQDLAGSTDTQYF. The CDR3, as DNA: TGCGCCAGCAGCCAAGACCTAGCGGGGAGCACAGATACGCAGTATTTT.

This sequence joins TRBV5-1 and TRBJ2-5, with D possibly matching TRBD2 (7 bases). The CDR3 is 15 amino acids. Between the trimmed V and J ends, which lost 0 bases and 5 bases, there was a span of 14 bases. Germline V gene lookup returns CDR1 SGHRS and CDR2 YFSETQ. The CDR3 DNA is TGCGCCAGCAGCTTGGCCCAGGGAGGGGGGGAGACCCAGTACTTC. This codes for CASSLAQGGGETQYF.

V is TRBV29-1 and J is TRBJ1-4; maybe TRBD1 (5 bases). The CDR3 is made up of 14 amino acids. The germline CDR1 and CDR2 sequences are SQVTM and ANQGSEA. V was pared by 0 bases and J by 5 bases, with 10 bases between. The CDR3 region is CSVEDPGVNEKLFF. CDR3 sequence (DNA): TGCAGCGTTGAAGATCCGGGGGTCAATGAAAAACTGTTTTTT.

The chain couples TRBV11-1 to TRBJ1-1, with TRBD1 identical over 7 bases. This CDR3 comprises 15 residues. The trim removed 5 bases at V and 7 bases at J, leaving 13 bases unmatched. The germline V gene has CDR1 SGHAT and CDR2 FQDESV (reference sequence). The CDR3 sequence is CASSADRGQLHEAFF. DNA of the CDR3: TGTGCCAGCAGCGCAGACCGGGGACAGTTACATGAAGCTTTCTTT.

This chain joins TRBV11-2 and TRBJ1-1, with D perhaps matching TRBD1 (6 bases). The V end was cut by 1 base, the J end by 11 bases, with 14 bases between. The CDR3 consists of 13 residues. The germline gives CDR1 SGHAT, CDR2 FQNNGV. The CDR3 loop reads CASSLGRGAGAFF. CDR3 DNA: TGTGCCAGCAGCTTAGGACGGGGGGCCGGGGCTTTCTTT.

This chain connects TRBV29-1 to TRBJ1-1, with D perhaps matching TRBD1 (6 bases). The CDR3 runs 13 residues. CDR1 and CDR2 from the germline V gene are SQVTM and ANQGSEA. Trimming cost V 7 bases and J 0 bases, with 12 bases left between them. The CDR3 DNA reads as TGCAGCGCTCAGACAGGTATGAACACTGAAGCTTTCTTT. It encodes CSAQTGMNTEAFF.

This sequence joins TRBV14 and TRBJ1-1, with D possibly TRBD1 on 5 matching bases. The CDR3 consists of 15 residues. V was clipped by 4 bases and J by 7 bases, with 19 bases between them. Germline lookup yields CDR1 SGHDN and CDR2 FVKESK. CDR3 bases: TGTGCCAGCAGCCCCTACCAGGCAGGGTCGGTTGAAGCTTTCTTT. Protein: CASSPYQAGSVEAFF.

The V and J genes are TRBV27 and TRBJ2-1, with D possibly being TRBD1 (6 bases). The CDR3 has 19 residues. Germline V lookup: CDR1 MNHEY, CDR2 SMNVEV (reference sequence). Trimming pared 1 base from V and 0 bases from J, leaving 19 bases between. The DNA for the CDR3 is TGTGCCAGCAGTTTATGGCAAATATGGGGGCAGGGCTCCTACAATGAGCAGTTCTTC. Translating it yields CASSLWQIWGQGSYNEQFF.

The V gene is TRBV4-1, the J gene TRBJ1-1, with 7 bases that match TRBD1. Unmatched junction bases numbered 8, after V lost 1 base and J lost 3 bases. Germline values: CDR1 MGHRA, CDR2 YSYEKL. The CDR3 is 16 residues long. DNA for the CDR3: TGCGCCAGCAGCCAAGGGAGGGGGCGGCCGGACACTGAAGCTTTCTTT. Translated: CASSQGRGRPDTEAFF.

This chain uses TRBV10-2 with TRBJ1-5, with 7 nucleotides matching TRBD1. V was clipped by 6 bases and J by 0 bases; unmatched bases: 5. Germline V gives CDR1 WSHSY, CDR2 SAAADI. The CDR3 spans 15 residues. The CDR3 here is CASSPGQASNQPQHF. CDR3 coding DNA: TGCGCCAGCAGCCCTGGACAGGCTAGCAATCAGCCCCAGCATTTT.

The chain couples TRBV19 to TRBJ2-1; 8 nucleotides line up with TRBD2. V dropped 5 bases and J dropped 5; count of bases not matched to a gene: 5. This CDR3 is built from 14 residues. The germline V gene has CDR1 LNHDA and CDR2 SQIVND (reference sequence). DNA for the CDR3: TGTGCCAGTAGTTGGGCGGGGGGTCACAATGAGCAGTTCTTC. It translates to CASSWAGGHNEQFF.

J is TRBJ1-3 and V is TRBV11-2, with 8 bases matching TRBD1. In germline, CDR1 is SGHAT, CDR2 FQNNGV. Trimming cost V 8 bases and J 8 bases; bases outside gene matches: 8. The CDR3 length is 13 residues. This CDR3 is CASGDRRSDTIYF. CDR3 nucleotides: TGTGCCAGCGGGGACAGGCGATCGGACACCATATATTTT.

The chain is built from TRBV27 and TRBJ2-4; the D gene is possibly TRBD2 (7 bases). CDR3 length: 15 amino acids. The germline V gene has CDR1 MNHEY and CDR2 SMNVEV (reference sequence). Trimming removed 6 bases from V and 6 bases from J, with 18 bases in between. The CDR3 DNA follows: TGTGCCAGCAGACCGTGGGGGGGCTCTGGAAACATTCAGTACTTC. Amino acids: CASRPWGGSGNIQYF.

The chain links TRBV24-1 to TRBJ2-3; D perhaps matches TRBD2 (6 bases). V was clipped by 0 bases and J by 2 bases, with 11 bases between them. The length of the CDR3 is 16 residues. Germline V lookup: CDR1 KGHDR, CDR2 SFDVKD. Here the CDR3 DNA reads TGTGCCACCAGTGATTTGAGGCGGGATATCACAGATACGCAGTATTTT. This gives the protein CATSDLRRDITDTQYF.

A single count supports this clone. The CDR3 spells CASSPGQGREKLFF. The CDR3 region has the DNA TGTGCCAGCTCACCGGGACAGGGCCGGGAAAAACTGTTTTTT. This chain connects TRBV18 to TRBJ1-4; 9 nucleotides match TRBD1. This CDR3 has 14 amino acids. The V gene end was trimmed by 3 bases and the J gene end by 8 bases; junction bases not matched to a gene: 4. Germline values: CDR1 KGHSH, CDR2 LQKENI.

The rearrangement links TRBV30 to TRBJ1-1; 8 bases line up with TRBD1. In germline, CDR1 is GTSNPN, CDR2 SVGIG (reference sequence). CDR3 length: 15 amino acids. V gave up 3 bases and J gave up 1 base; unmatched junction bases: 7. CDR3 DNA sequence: TGTGCCTGGAGGGGGACAGGTTTACCGAACACTGAAGCTTTCTTT. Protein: CAWRGTGLPNTEAFF.